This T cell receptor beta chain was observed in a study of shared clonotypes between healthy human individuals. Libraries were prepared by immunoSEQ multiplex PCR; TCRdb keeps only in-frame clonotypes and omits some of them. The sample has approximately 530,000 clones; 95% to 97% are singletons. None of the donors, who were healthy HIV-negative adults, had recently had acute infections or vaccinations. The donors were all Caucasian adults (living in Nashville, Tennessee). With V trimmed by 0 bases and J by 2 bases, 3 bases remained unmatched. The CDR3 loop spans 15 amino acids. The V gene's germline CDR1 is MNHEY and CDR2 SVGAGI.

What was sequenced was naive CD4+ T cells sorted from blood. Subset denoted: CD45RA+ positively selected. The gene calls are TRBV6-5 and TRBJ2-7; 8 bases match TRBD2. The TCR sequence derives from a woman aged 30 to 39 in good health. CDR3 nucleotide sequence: TGTGCCAGCAGTTACTCAGGGACTAGAACCTACGAGCAGTACTTC. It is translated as CASSYSGTRTYEQYF.